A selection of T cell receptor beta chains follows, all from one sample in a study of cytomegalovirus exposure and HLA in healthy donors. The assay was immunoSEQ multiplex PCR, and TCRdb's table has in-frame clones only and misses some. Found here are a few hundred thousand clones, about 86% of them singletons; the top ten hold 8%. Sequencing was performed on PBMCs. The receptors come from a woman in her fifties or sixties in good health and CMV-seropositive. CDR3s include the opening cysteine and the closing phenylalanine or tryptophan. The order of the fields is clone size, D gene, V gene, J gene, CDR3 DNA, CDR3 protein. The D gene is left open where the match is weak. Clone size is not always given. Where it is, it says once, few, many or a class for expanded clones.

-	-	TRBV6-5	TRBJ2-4	TGTGCCAGCAGCCGTACAGGGCTGGGGAACATTCAGTACTTC	CASSRTGLGNIQYF
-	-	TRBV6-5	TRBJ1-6	TGTGCCAGCAGTTTCACAGCGGGGCCCCTCCACTTT	CASSFTAGPLHF
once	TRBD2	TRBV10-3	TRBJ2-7	TGTGCCATCAGGAACGGGACTAGCGGCTACGAGCAGTACTTC	CAIRNGTSGYEQYF
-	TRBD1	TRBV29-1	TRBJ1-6	TGCAGCGTGGCGGAGACAGGGGCAAATTCACCCCTCCACTTT	CSVAETGANSPLHF
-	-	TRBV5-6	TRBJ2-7	TGTGCCAGCAGACCGCAGGGTTCCTACGAGCAGTACTTC	CASRPQGSYEQYF
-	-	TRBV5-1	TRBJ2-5	TGCGCCAGCAGCTTGGGAACGGAAGAGACCCAGTACTTC	CASSLGTEETQYF
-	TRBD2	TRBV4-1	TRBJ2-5	TGCGCCAGCAGCCAAGTGGCTAGCGGGAGCCAAGAGACCCAGTACTTC	CASSQVASGSQETQYF
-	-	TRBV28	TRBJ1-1	TGTGCCAGCAGTGCCCGACTGACCCGGGGGGTAGCTTTCTTT	CASSARLTRGVAFF
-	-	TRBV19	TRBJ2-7	TGTGCCAGTAGTATAACACAGGACTACGAGCAGTACTTC	CASSITQDYEQYF
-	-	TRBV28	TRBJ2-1	TGTGCCAGCAGTCCCCCGGGAATTCGGCAGTTCTTC	CASSPPGIRQFF
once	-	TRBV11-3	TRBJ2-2	TGTGCCAGCAGCTCAGGGTTCACCGGGGAGCTGTTTTTT	CASSSGFTGELFF
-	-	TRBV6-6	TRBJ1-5	TGTGCCAGCAGTTACACAAAGGGGGGGGGCAATCAGCCCCAGCATTTT	CASSYTKGGGNQPQHF
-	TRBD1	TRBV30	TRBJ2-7	TGTGCCTGGAGCGGGACAGCACCCTACGAGCAGTACTTC	CAWSGTAPYEQYF
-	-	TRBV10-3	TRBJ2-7	TGTGCCATCAGTGAGGGGAGACTCTACTACGAGCAGTACTTC	CAISEGRLYYEQYF
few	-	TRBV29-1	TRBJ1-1	TGCAGCGTTGGGGGCCTGATGAACACTGAAGCTTTCTTT	CSVGGLMNTEAFF
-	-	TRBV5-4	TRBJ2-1	TGTGCCAGCAGCTTGGGAGGGAGCTCCTACAATGAGCAGTTCTTC	CASSLGGSSYNEQFF
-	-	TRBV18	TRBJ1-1	TGTGCCAGCTCACCCGCGACAGCCCTAAACACTGAAGCTTTCTTT	CASSPATALNTEAFF
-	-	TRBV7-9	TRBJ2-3	TGTGCCAGCAGCTCCTTCCTGGGCGCAGATACGCAGTATTTT	CASSSFLGADTQYF
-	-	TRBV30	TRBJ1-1	TGTGCCTGGAGTTGGAGGGAATCTGAAGCTTTCTTT	CAWSWRESEAFF
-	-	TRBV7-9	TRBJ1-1	TGTTCCAGCAGCTTACAGACACCTATGAACACTGAAGCTTTCTTT	CSSSLQTPMNTEAFF
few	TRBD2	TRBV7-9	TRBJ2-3	TGTGCCAGCAGAGCTAGCGGGAGCAGGGATTTT	CASRASGSRDF
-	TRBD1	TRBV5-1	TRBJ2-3	TGCGCCAGCAGCTGGACAGGGGTTGGCACAGATACGCAGTATTTT	CASSWTGVGTDTQYF
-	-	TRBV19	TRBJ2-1	TGTGCCAGTAGGGTCGGGGTTAGCAATGAGCAGTTCTTC	CASRVGVSNEQFF
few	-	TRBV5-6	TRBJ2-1	TGTGCCAGCTTGAGACTTCATTTCAATGAGCAGTTCTTC	CASLRLHFNEQFF
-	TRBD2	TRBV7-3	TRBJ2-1	TGTGCCAGCAGCTTTAATGGCGGGAGCCTCGCCAATGAGCAGTTCTTC	CASSFNGGSLANEQFF
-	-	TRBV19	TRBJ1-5	TGTGCCAGTAGTATGTGGTCCGGGACTGCTAGCAATCAGCCCCAGCATTTT	CASSMWSGTASNQPQHF
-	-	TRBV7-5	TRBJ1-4	TGTGCCAGAAGCTTAGTGGCATCAACACTGTTTTTT	CARSLVASTLFF
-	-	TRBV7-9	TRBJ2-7	TGTTCCAGCAGCAAACTACCCTACGAGCAGTACTTC	CSSSKLPYEQYF
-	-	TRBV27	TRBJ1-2	TGTGCCAGCAGTGCCACAGGGAGGGTAAGCTATGGCTACACCTTC	CASSATGRVSYGYTF
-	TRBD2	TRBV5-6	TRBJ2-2	TGTGCCAGCAGCTTCGAGCTAGCGGTTACCGGGGAGCTGTTTTTT	CASSFELAVTGELFF
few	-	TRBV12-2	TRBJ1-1	TGTGCAAGTCGCTTAGCGCAGGGAACCGAAGCTTTCTTT	CASRLAQGTEAFF
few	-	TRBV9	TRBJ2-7	TGTGCCAGCAGCCCCCGTAGCGAGCAGTACTTC	CASSPRSEQYF
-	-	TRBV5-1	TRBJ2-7	TGCGCCAGCAGCTTGTTGGGGCGCGGCTACGAGCAGTACTTC	CASSLLGRGYEQYF
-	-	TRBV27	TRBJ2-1	TGTGCCAGCAGTTCCTTCTTCGGGGGAGATGAGCAGTTCTTC	CASSSFFGGDEQFF
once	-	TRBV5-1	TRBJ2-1	TGCGCCAGCAGCTTGGGGGCGGGTCGGAGCTACAATGAGCAGTTCTTC	CASSLGAGRSYNEQFF
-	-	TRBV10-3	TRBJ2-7	TGTGCCATCAGACAGGGGGGGGGAGTCTACGAGCAGTACTTC	CAIRQGGGVYEQYF
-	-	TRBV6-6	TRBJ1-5	TGTGCCAGCAGTTACCTACAGGGTGGGCAGCCCCAGCATTTT	CASSYLQGGQPQHF
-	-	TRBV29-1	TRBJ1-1	TGCAGCGTTGGCGACACCTCCACTGAAGCTTTCTTT	CSVGDTSTEAFF
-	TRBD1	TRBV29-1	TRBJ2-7	TGCAGCGTTCTCAGCAGGGACAGGAAAAGCTACGAGCAGTACTTC	CSVLSRDRKSYEQYF
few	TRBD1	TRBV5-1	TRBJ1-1	TGCGCCAGCAGCGAGAGACAGGGCCCGAACACTGAAGCTTTCTTT	CASSERQGPNTEAFF
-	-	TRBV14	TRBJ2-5	TGTGCCAGCAGCCAAGGGCCCCCTTGGACCCAGTACTTC	CASSQGPPWTQYF
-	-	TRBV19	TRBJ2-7	TGTGCCAGTAGCCCTACCCTCCTTCCTATACCCTACGAGCAGTACTTC	CASSPTLLPIPYEQYF
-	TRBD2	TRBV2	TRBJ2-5	TGTGCCAGCAGTGAAGCCAGGGTAGCGGGAGGGCCGCGAGAGACCCAGTACTTC	CASSEARVAGGPRETQYF
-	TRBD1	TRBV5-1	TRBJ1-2	TGCGCCAGCAGCTCGGGGGGACAGGGGGTTGGCTACACCTTC	CASSSGGQGVGYTF
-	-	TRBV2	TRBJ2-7	TGTGCCATCATGGGGCTGAGCTCCTACGAGCAGTACTTC	CAIMGLSSYEQYF
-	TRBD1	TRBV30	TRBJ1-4	TGTGCCGGGACGGACAGGGCCAAAACTAATGAAAAACTGTTTTTT	CAGTDRAKTNEKLFF
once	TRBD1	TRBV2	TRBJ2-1	TGTGCCAGCAGGAAGGGGGCGCGGAATGAGCAGTTCTTC	CASRKGARNEQFF
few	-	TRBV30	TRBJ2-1	TGTGCCTGGAGAGGAGATACCTACAATGAGCAGTTCTTC	CAWRGDTYNEQFF
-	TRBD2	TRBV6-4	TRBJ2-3	TGTGCCAGCAGTGTGAAGGCGGGAGTCCCAGATACGCAGTATTTT	CASSVKAGVPDTQYF
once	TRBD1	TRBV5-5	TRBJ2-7	TGTGCCAGCAGCTCAGGACAGGGGCCATCCTACGAGCAGTACTTC	CASSSGQGPSYEQYF
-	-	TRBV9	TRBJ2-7	TGTGCCAGCAGCGTAGGATGGGACACCTCCTACGAGCAGTACTTC	CASSVGWDTSYEQYF
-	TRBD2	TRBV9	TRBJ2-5	TGTGCCAGCAGCGCGGGACTAGCGGGTTCAGGAGAGACCCAGTACTTC	CASSAGLAGSGETQYF
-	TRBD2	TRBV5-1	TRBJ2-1	TGCGCCAGCAGCTTTCTCAGCGGGAGGGCCCCCAATGAGCAGTTCTTC	CASSFLSGRAPNEQFF
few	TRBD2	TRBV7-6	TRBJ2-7	TGTGCCAGCAGCCGGACTAGTTCCTACGAGCAGTACTTC	CASSRTSSYEQYF
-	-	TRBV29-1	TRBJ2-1	TGCAGCGTTGAAACTAGATTGAGCAATGAGCAGTTCTTC	CSVETRLSNEQFF
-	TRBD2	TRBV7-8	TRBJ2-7	TGTGCCAGCAGCTTGGGAGGGGTCTTATACGAGCAGTACTTC	CASSLGGVLYEQYF
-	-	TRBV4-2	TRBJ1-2	TGTGCCAGCAGCCAAGAGGGGGGGGACTATGGCTACACCTTC	CASSQEGGDYGYTF
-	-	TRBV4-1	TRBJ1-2	TGCGCCAGCAGCCACCCCGCAAGGGAGGCTAACTATGGCTACACCTTC	CASSHPAREANYGYTF